These T cell receptor beta chains were read from a single sample in a study of blood T cell repertoires in COVID-19. Generated by immunoSEQ multiplex PCR, the TCRdb table keeps only in-frame clones and is missing some. The sample includes 250,000 to 300,000 clones, about four fifths of them seen just once. Sequencing was carried out using peripheral blood. Receptors were obtained from a woman aged 55-70 years with active or convalescent COVID-19. Both conserved end residues are part of each CDR3. The D gene is left open where the match is weak. Size is stated for part of the rows, as once, few or many counts, or as a class when the clone is expanded.

CDR3nt	CDR3aa	d_gene	v_gene	j_gene	abundance
TGTGCCAGCAGCTTAGCCCCTTGGGGGGTAGGGGCCAACGTCCTGACTTTC	CASSLAPWGVGANVLTF	.	TRBV13	TRBJ2-6	.
TGTGCCAGCAGCCTCGGACAGGGCTTAACCCCCTCAAATGAAAAACTGTTTTTT	CASSLGQGLTPSNEKLFF	TRBD1	TRBV7-8	TRBJ1-4	.
TGTGCCAGCAGCGATAGCGGGGGGCAAGAGACCCAGTACTTC	CASSDSGGQETQYF	TRBD2	TRBV3-1/TRBV3-2	TRBJ2-5	.
TGCGCCAGCACCTACGACTATCCCTACAATGAGCAGTTCTTC	CASTYDYPYNEQFF	.	TRBV4-1	TRBJ2-1	.
TGTGCCAGCAGTCACGACAGGGGGGTCCAAGAGACCCAGTACTTC	CASSHDRGVQETQYF	TRBD1	TRBV6-8	TRBJ2-5	.
TGTGCCAGCAGCCCCCGGGAGAACCCGGGAAACACCATATATTTT	CASSPRENPGNTIYF	.	TRBV7-9	TRBJ1-3	.
TGTGCCAGCTCACCGTGGGCCAGGGGAAAAAAAGAGACCCAGTACTTC	CASSPWARGKKETQYF	.	TRBV18	TRBJ2-5	.
TGTGCCAGCAGTTCCTTGACAGAGAGGACCTACGAGCAGTACTTC	CASSSLTERTYEQYF	.	TRBV28	TRBJ2-7	.
TGTGCCAGCAGCCTAAGGACAGCTAATCAGCCCCAGCATTTT	CASSLRTANQPQHF	.	TRBV7-8	TRBJ1-5	few
TGTGCCAGCTCACCGGGACTAGCGGGGGTGATCACAGATACGCAGTATTTT	CASSPGLAGVITDTQYF	TRBD2	TRBV18	TRBJ2-3	.
TGTGCCAGCAGTAGGACAGGGAGGTATGGCTACACCTTC	CASSRTGRYGYTF	TRBD1	TRBV6-2/TRBV6-3	TRBJ1-2	.
TGCGCCAGCAGCCCAACAGGCGGGGGTGGAGAAAAACTGTTTTTT	CASSPTGGGGEKLFF	.	TRBV4-1	TRBJ1-4	.
TGTGCCAGCAGCTTGAGGGCCGGAGGCTACAATGAGCAGTTCTTC	CASSLRAGGYNEQFF	.	TRBV5-4	TRBJ2-1	.
TGTGCCAGCAGCTGGGGGAGGGACAGGGCATTC	CASSWGRDRAF	TRBD1	TRBV5-4	TRBJ1-2	.
TGTGCCAGCAGCCCGGGTGGCGGTAATGAAAAACTGTTTTTT	CASSPGGGNEKLFF	.	TRBV16	TRBJ1-4	.
TGTGCCAGCAGCACAAGCAGCCTAGGTGAAAAACTGTTTTTT	CASSTSSLGEKLFF	.	TRBV9	TRBJ1-4	.
TGCGCCAGCAGCCAAGGACAGGGCACTGAAGCTTTCTTT	CASSQGQGTEAFF	TRBD1	TRBV4-1	TRBJ1-1	.
TGTGCCAGTAGTATGAGCTCCGCGGAAGAAAAACTGTTTTTT	CASSMSSAEEKLFF	.	TRBV19	TRBJ1-4	.
TGTGCCAGCAGCCAAGATCTGTCGGCTAGAGCGCAGTTCTTC	CASSQDLSARAQFF	.	TRBV14	TRBJ2-1	.
TGTGCCAGCAGTTTCACAGGGTACGAGCAGTACTTC	CASSFTGYEQYF	.	TRBV27	TRBJ2-7	.
TGTGCCAGCAGCGCCGGGACAGGGGGTTTTAATGAAAAACTGTTTTTT	CASSAGTGGFNEKLFF	TRBD1	TRBV9	TRBJ1-4	.
TGCGCCAGCAGCTTGGAACCAGGCGAAAACATTCAGTACTTC	CASSLEPGENIQYF	.	TRBV5-1	TRBJ2-4	.
TGCGCCAGCAGCCAAACCGGGACAGGGTTCACCGGGGAGCTGTTTTTT	CASSQTGTGFTGELFF	TRBD1	TRBV4-1	TRBJ2-2	.
TGTGCCAGTAGTCTCTGGACAGGAGGTGGTGGGAACACAGATACGCAGTATTTT	CASSLWTGGGGNTDTQYF	TRBD1	TRBV19	TRBJ2-3	.
TGTGCCAGCAGCGGTAGGGGACAGGGAATTCGGAGGGGAAACACCATATATTTT	CASSGRGQGIRRGNTIYF	TRBD1	TRBV2	TRBJ1-3	.
TGTGCCAGCAGTGAAGTGGACTCCAAGGAGACCCAGTACTTC	CASSEVDSKETQYF	.	TRBV2	TRBJ2-5	.
TGTGCCAGCAGTGTTGATCCTTCGGACAGGGCGGACACTGAAGCTTTCTTT	CASSVDPSDRADTEAFF	TRBD1	TRBV6-4	TRBJ1-1	.
TGTGCCAGCTCACTATACCAGGCGAAGGCCGCAACTAATGAAAAACTGTTTTTT	CASSLYQAKAATNEKLFF	.	TRBV18	TRBJ1-4	.
TGTGCCAGCAGTTTAGGGGGCGAAGGCTACGAGCAGTACTTC	CASSLGGEGYEQYF	.	TRBV28	TRBJ2-7	.
TGCGCCAGCAGTCACCGGGACAGGGGTCCCACTGAAGCTTTCTTT	CASSHRDRGPTEAFF	TRBD1	TRBV23-1	TRBJ1-1	.
TGTGCCAGCAGTTTAGGGACAGGGCATCCGGATACGCAGTATTTT	CASSLGTGHPDTQYF	TRBD1	TRBV27	TRBJ2-3	.
TGTGCCAGTAGTGTAGGACAGTCCCTCGAGCAGTACTTC	CASSVGQSLEQYF	.	TRBV19	TRBJ2-7	.
TGTGCCAGCAGCTTGTCCTACGCGCAGCCCCAGCATTTT	CASSLSYAQPQHF	.	TRBV7-6	TRBJ1-5	.
TGCGCCAGCAGCCTCCCCAGGGCCAATGAGCAGTTCTTC	CASSLPRANEQFF	.	TRBV4-1	TRBJ2-1	.
TGTGCCAGCAGCCAAGGAATCAGGACAGGGAGGGATGAGCAGTTCTTC	CASSQGIRTGRDEQFF	.	TRBV14	TRBJ2-1	.
TGTGCCAGCAGCTTGGACAGGTCCCTTATCTACGAGCAGTACTTC	CASSLDRSLIYEQYF	.	TRBV5-8	TRBJ2-7	few
TGTGCCAGCAGCAGAATAGCGTACATCACAGATACGCAGTATTTT	CASSRIAYITDTQYF	.	TRBV5-6	TRBJ2-3	.
TGTGCCAGCAGTCTCGGGGACACTCCTCAAGGCAATCAGCCCCAGCATTTT	CASSLGDTPQGNQPQHF	.	TRBV6-6	TRBJ1-5	.
TGTGCCAGCAGTCCCCGGGACACCCTGAGGTATGGCTACACCTTC	CASSPRDTLRYGYTF	.	TRBV6-5	TRBJ1-2	.
TGTGCCATCAGTGAGTCCACAGGGATGAACTATGGCTACACCTTC	CAISESTGMNYGYTF	.	TRBV10-3	TRBJ1-2	.
TGTGCCAGCAGCGGCAGGGGACTAGCGGCTTACTACGAGCAGTACTTC	CASSGRGLAAYYEQYF	TRBD2	TRBV11-2	TRBJ2-7	.
TGTGCCAGCAGTGAAAAAGGGGGTCGGACTGAAGCTTTCTTT	CASSEKGGRTEAFF	.	TRBV2	TRBJ1-1	.
TGTGCCAGCAGCGTAAGACCGACAGGGCCAATTAACACTGAAGCTTTCTTT	CASSVRPTGPINTEAFF	TRBD1	TRBV9	TRBJ1-1	few
TGTGCCATCAGTGAAATAGTAGGGGAGCTGTTTTTT	CAISEIVGELFF	.	TRBV10-3	TRBJ2-2	.
TGTGCCAGCAGCTCCTCGGGGGGCACCGGGGAGCTGTTTTTT	CASSSSGGTGELFF	TRBD2	TRBV7-6	TRBJ2-2	.
TGTGCCAGCAGCAATACCTGGACTTCCTACGAGCAGTACTTC	CASSNTWTSYEQYF	.	TRBV7-9	TRBJ2-7	.
TGTGCCAGCAGCTCCCGGACAGGGTGGGGGGAGACCCAGTACTTC	CASSSRTGWGETQYF	TRBD1	TRBV7-6	TRBJ2-5	.
TGTGCCAGCAGCTTAGGCCGGGGGGGGAGTTGGCAAGAGACCCAGTACTTC	CASSLGRGGSWQETQYF	TRBD2	TRBV7-2	TRBJ2-5	.